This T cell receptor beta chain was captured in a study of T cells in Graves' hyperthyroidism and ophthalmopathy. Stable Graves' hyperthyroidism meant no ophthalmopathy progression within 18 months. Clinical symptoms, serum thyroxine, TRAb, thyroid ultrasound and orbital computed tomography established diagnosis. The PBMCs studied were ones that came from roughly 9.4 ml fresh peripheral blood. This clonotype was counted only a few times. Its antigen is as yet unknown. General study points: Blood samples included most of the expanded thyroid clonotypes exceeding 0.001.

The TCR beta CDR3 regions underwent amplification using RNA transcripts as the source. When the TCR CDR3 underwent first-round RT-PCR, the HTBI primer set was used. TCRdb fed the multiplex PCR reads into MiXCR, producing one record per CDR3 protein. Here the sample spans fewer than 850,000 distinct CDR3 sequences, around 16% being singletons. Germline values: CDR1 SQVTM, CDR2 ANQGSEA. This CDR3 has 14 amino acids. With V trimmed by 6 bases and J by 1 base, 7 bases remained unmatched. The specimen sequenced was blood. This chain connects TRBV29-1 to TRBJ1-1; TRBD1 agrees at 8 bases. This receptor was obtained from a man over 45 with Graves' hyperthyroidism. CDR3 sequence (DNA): TGCAGCGTCGATGGGACAGGTCAGAACACTGAAGCTTTCTTT. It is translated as CSVDGTGQNTEAFF. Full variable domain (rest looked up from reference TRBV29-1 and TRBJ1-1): SAVISQKPSRDICQRGTSLTIQCQVDSQVTMMFWYRQQPGQSLTLIATANQGSEATYESGFVIDKFPISRPNLTFSTLTVSNMSPEDSSIYLCSVDGTGQNTEAFFGQGTRLTVV.